The 27 T cell receptor beta chains below were found in one sample sequenced in a study of T cell repertoires in cytomegalovirus infection. TCRdb reprocessed the reads with MiXCR, giving one entry per CDR3 protein. This table has hundreds of thousands of distinct CDR3 sequences, about 17% appearing once. The sample taken for sequencing was PBMCs. These TCRs come from a human donor in good health (CMV status not recorded). Some clones in this sample may be carry-over from other donors' samples.

This clonotype was observed a few times. The chain recombines TRBV20-1 with TRBJ2-7; D is undetermined. Trimming removed 1 base from V and 4 bases from J, with 14 bases in between. From germline, CDR1 is DFQATT and CDR2 SNEGSKA (reference sequence). The CDR3 runs to 14 residues. CDR3 DNA sequence: TGCAGTGCTAGAGTCGCCTTCCTAGGGTACGAGCAGTACTTC. Translating it yields CSARVAFLGYEQYF.

A few counts support this clonotype. The V gene is TRBV27, the J gene TRBJ1-5; D is unresolved. Germline values: CDR1 MNHEY, CDR2 SMNVEV (reference sequence). The CDR3 is 12 residues long. V lost 5 bases and J lost 3, with 5 bases in between. The CDR3 DNA reads as TGTGCCAGCAGTAAGGACAATCAGCCCCAGCATTTT. It translates to CASSKDNQPQHF.

The gene calls are TRBV2 and TRBJ2-1; no reliable D call. Germline CDR1 and CDR2: SNHLY and FYNNEI. Trimming took off 3 bases at V and 11 bases at J, with 5 bases between the two ends. This CDR3 has 10 residues. The CDR3 is CASSDYQQFF. In nucleotides, the CDR3 is TGTGCCAGCAGTGACTACCAGCAGTTCTTC.

The chain links TRBV6-1 to TRBJ1-5; D is ambiguous. This CDR3 has 12 residues. Trimming removed 2 bases at V and 7 bases at J, with 6 bases between. CDR1 is MNHNS, CDR2 SASEGT, per germline. CDR3 amino acids: CASSELEQPQHF. CDR3 nucleotides: TGTGCCAGCAGTGAATTGGAGCAGCCCCAGCATTTT.

CDR3 nucleotides: TGTGCCAGCACCCCATCGCGGGGGGACACAGATACGCAGTATTTT. Protein product: CASTPSRGDTDTQYF. J is TRBJ2-3 and V is TRBV5-4; TRBD2 agrees at 8 bases. This CDR3 has 15 amino acids. V gave up 6 bases and J gave up 2 bases; unmatched junction bases: 8. Germline V gene lookup returns CDR1 SGHNT and CDR2 YYREEE (reference sequence).

The chain carries TRBV28 and TRBJ2-3; D uncertain. Germline V gives CDR1 MDHEN, CDR2 SYDVKM. There are 15 residues in the CDR3. The V and J ends lost 8 bases and 1 base respectively, with 16 bases between them. The CDR3 bases are TGTGCCAGCGGTCAGACACCCGAGGGCACAGATACGCAGTATTTT. Translated, it gives CASGQTPEGTDTQYF.

This clonotype was seen many times. The V gene is TRBV28, the J gene TRBJ1-5, with 9 positions matching TRBD1. Germline trimming cut 8 bases from V and 6 bases from J; bases unmatched to any gene: 8. CDR1 and CDR2 from the germline V gene are MDHEN and SYDVKM. The CDR3 has 14 residues. The CDR3 region is CASRPGQGRQPQHF. CDR3 sequence (DNA): TGTGCCAGCCGCCCGGGACAGGGACGTCAGCCCCAGCATTTT.

The chain employs TRBV19 and TRBJ2-2; TRBD1 might be the D (6 bases). V dropped 6 bases and J dropped 2 bases, with 10 bases sitting between them. The CDR3 is 14 amino acids. CDR1 and CDR2 (germline): LNHDA, SQIVND (reference sequence). The CDR3 DNA reads TGTGCCAGTAGCACAGGGCTAAACACCGGGGAGCTGTTTTTT. Its protein is CASSTGLNTGELFF.

This clonotype appeared a few times. The chain uses TRBV20-1 and TRBJ2-1, with 8 bases identical to TRBD2. The CDR3 sequence is 17 residues long. The trim removed 3 bases at V and 0 bases at J, leaving 10 bases unmatched. The germline V gene encodes CDR1 DFQATT and CDR2 SNEGSKA (reference sequence). The CDR3 bases are TGCAGTGCTAGCCCTGCAACCGGGACTAGCTCCTACAATGAGCAGTTCTTC. Translated, it gives CSASPATGTSSYNEQFF.

This clonotype was observed a single time. The V call is TRBV10-3, the J call TRBJ1-6, with 8 bases identical to TRBD1. The ends lost 2 bases at V and 10 bases at J; junction bases unmatched: 13. Per germline, CDR1 ENHRY and CDR2 SYGVKD. The CDR3 runs to 17 residues. CDR3 sequence: CAISEIFSTGVGSPLHF. CDR3 sequence (DNA): TGTGCCATCAGTGAGATCTTCTCGACAGGGGTCGGCTCACCCCTCCACTTT.

This rearrangement joins TRBV6-6 to TRBJ2-7, with 8 bases identical to TRBD1. Per germline, CDR1 MNHNY and CDR2 SVGAGI (reference sequence). This CDR3 is built from 13 residues. V lost 5 bases to trimming and J lost 6 bases; unmatched junction nucleotides: 6. CDR3 protein: CASSLQGAREQYF. Here the CDR3 DNA reads TGTGCCAGCAGTCTTCAGGGGGCGCGCGAGCAGTACTTC.

This clonotype appeared a few times. CDR3 region: CASSSSLISTGTGVQPQHF. The CDR3 bases are TGTGCCAGCAGCTCTTCATTAATATCTACCGGGACAGGGGTACAGCCCCAGCATTTT. The rearrangement links TRBV5-6 to TRBJ1-5, with TRBD1 matching 10 bases. J lost 7 bases, V lost 3 bases, and 19 bases had no gene match. The germline CDR1 and CDR2 sequences are SGHDT and YYEEEE. CDR3 length: 19 residues. Full variable domain (outside the CDR3, taken from reference TRBV5-6 and TRBJ1-5): DAGVTQSPTHLIKTRGQQVTLRCSPKSGHDTVSWYQQALGQGPQFIFQYYEEEERQRGNFPDRFSGHQFPNYSSELNVNALLLGDSALYLCASSSSLISTGTGVQPQHFGDGTRLSIL.

The chain carries TRBV6-2 or TRBV6-3 and TRBJ1-1, with D perhaps matching TRBD1 (6 bases). Trimming took 6 bases from V and 11 from J, leaving 22 bases between them. Germline values: CDR1 MNHEY, CDR2 SVGEGT. The length of the CDR3 is 14 residues. CDR3 coding DNA: TGTGCCAGCAGACCCCCAACAGGGAGGGGTGTTGCTTTCTTT. Translated: CASRPPTGRGVAFF.

In this sample, this clonotype turned up once. The chain joins TRBV5-4 to TRBJ1-6; TRBD1 matches 10 bases. Germline V lookup: CDR1 SGHNT, CDR2 YYREEE (reference sequence). The length of the CDR3 is 14 residues. V was clipped by 7 bases and J by 7 bases; unmatched bases: 5. DNA of the CDR3: TGTGCCAGCGGCGGGGGACAGGGGAATTCACCCCTCCACTTT. Residues: CASGGGQGNSPLHF.

The chain is built from TRBV6-2 or TRBV6-3 and TRBJ2-5; TRBD2 matches 8 bases. Germline CDR1 reads MNHEY; CDR2 reads SVGEGT. The CDR3 covers 15 residues. The V gene end was trimmed by 2 bases and the J gene end by 2 bases; junction bases not matched to a gene: 4. The CDR3 loop is CASSYRGGHQETQYF. As DNA, the CDR3 is TGTGCCAGCAGTTACCGGGGGGGCCATCAAGAGACCCAGTACTTC.

This clonotype was detected only a few times. This rearrangement joins TRBV28 to TRBJ1-1; 10 bases are shared with TRBD1. The V gene end was trimmed by 6 bases and the J gene end by 3 bases; junction bases not matched to a gene: 7. Germline CDR1 MDHEN, CDR2 SYDVKM. The CDR3 is made up of 15 amino acids. This chain's CDR3 is CASSSGTGADTEAFF. In DNA form, the CDR3 reads TGTGCCAGCAGCTCCGGGACAGGGGCGGACACTGAAGCTTTCTTT.

This clonotype came up many times. The J gene is TRBJ1-1, the V gene TRBV6-1; D is undetermined. The germline V and J ends were trimmed by 4 bases and 6 bases, with 12 bases remaining between them. The CDR3 sequence is 13 residues long. The germline V gene encodes CDR1 MNHNS and CDR2 SASEGT. CDR3 region: CASSVGGVPEAFF. DNA of the CDR3: TGTGCCAGCAGTGTTGGCGGGGTCCCTGAAGCTTTCTTT.

The J gene is TRBJ2-1, the V gene TRBV28; 11 positions match TRBD2. The ends lost 5 bases at V and 1 base at J; junction bases unmatched: 4. The germline V gene encodes CDR1 MDHEN and CDR2 SYDVKM. This CDR3 is built from 16 residues. This chain's CDR3 is CASSISGGASYNEQFF. The CDR3 nucleotides read TGTGCCAGCAGTATTAGCGGGGGGGCATCCTACAATGAGCAGTTCTTC.

This clonotype was detected ten times or more. The chain carries TRBV29-1 and TRBJ2-3; D remains ambiguous. Germline CDR1 and CDR2: SQVTM and ANQGSEA. The CDR3 has 13 residues. Trimming left V 0 bases short and J 4 bases short, with 8 bases between. CDR3 region: CSVEDVGADTQYF. The CDR3 DNA reads as TGCAGCGTTGAAGATGTAGGAGCAGATACGCAGTATTTT.

This clonotype was recorded at least ten times. The chain links TRBV7-6 to TRBJ1-6, with D perhaps matching TRBD1 (5 bases). Germline loops: CDR1 SGHVS, CDR2 FNYEAQ. The CDR3 contains 16 residues. Trimming took off 5 bases at V and 2 bases at J, with 13 bases between the two ends. In nucleotides, the CDR3 is TGTGCCAGCAGCCCCTCGCGGGGGGCCTATAATTCACCCCTCCACTTT. Amino acids: CASSPSRGAYNSPLHF.

This clonotype was picked up a small number of times. The J gene is TRBJ1-5, the V gene TRBV20-1; the match to TRBD1 covers 8 bases. The CDR3 consists of 12 residues. Trimming cost V 6 bases and J 6 bases; bases outside gene matches: 4. Germline assignment: CDR1 DFQATT and CDR2 SNEGSKA (reference sequence). The CDR3: CSAKQGGQPQHF. The CDR3 nucleotides read TGCAGTGCAAAACAGGGGGGTCAGCCCCAGCATTTT.

This clonotype was counted at least ten times. The rearrangement uses TRBV18 and TRBJ2-5; tentatively, D is TRBD1 or TRBD2 (5 bases each). The V and J ends lost 8 bases and 1 base respectively, with 11 bases between them. CDR3 length equals 13 residues. Germline assignment: CDR1 KGHSH and CDR2 LQKENI. This CDR3 reads CASSPGTQETQYF. CDR3 DNA: TGTGCCAGCAGTCCGGGGACCCAAGAGACCCAGTACTTC.

This chain connects TRBV12-3 or TRBV12-4 to TRBJ2-1; 10 bases match TRBD2. The CDR3 totals 16 residues. The ends lost 6 bases at V and 6 bases at J; junction bases unmatched: 11. CDR3 bases: TGTGCCAGCAGCCGAACCTTAGCGGGGGGATCCAATGAGCAGTTCTTC. As protein: CASSRTLAGGSNEQFF.

At least ten counts were recorded for this clonotype. The chain carries TRBV7-9 and TRBJ2-5; TRBD2 might be the D (6 bases). The V gene's germline CDR1 is SEHNR and CDR2 FQNEAQ (reference sequence). The CDR3 totals 18 residues. Trimming stripped 4 bases from V and 5 bases from J, with 26 bases between. CDR3 sequence reads: CASSSSSVRDSRGETQYF. For the CDR3, the DNA is TGTGCCAGCAGCTCATCCTCCGTTCGGGACTCCAGAGGGGAGACCCAGTACTTC.

The chain is built from TRBV6-5 and TRBJ2-1; no clear D. This CDR3 is 14 amino acids long. Deletions cut 2 bases from V and 8 bases from J, with 13 bases between. The V gene's germline CDR1 is MNHEY and CDR2 SVGAGI. The CDR3 DNA is TGTGCCAGCAGTTACCTCGTTAAACTCGATGAGCAGTTCTTC. As protein: CASSYLVKLDEQFF.

This clonotype was observed at least ten times. J is TRBJ1-5 and V is TRBV20-1; a weak D match, TRBD1 (6 bases). V was trimmed by 3 bases and J by 2 bases, leaving 17 bases between them. CDR1 and CDR2 from the germline V gene are DFQATT and SNEGSKA (reference sequence). The length of the CDR3 is 16 residues. The CDR3 sequence: CSASKGRPGGNQPQHF. CDR3 nucleotide sequence: TGCAGTGCTAGCAAGGGTCGGCCAGGGGGCAATCAGCCCCAGCATTTT.

This clonotype was observed a handful of times. This chain links TRBV9 with TRBJ2-3; 7 bases line up with TRBD2. Germline V gene data show CDR1 as SGDLS and CDR2 as YYNGEE. The V gene end was trimmed by 3 bases and the J gene end by 3 bases; junction bases not matched to a gene: 7. This CDR3 contains 15 residues. CDR3 DNA: TGTGCCAGCAGCGGACTGAGCGGGGAAACAGATACGCAGTATTTT. Its translation: CASSGLSGETDTQYF.